The TCR beta chain described here comes from a study of blood T cell repertoires in COVID-19. Turning to the study itself: From the United States, Italy and Spain came samples of acute and convalescent COVID-19.

CDR3 length: 14 residues. J was trimmed by 4 bases and V by 5 bases; bases with no gene match: 6. From germline, CDR1 is SGHTA and CDR2 FQGNSA. Per the original methods: How many nucleated cells were present was estimated from reference gene primer amplification. Sequencing was performed with immunoSEQ multiplex PCR; in TCRdb, only in-frame clones are kept and a portion is missing. V and J calls and clone size follow that table, whereas D and trimming were derived from the DNA. The profile shows about 50,000 clones, 80% to 90% of them singletons. The clonotype comes from a human donor in a cohort sampled during active COVID-19. The chain joins TRBV7-2 to TRBJ2-3, with 7 bases aligning to TRBD2. The sequenced sample was peripheral blood. In DNA form, the CDR3 reads TGTGCCAGCAGCCCAAGACTAGCCGCAGATACGCAGTATTTT. The encoded protein is CASSPRLAADTQYF. Looking up the rest from reference TRBV7-2 and TRBJ2-3 gives the full variable domain: GAGVSQSPSNKVTEKGKDVELRCDPISGHTALYWYRQSLGQGLEFLIYFQGNSAPDKSGLPSDRFSAERTGGSVSTLTIQRTQQEDSAVYLCASSPRLAADTQYFGPGTRLTVL.